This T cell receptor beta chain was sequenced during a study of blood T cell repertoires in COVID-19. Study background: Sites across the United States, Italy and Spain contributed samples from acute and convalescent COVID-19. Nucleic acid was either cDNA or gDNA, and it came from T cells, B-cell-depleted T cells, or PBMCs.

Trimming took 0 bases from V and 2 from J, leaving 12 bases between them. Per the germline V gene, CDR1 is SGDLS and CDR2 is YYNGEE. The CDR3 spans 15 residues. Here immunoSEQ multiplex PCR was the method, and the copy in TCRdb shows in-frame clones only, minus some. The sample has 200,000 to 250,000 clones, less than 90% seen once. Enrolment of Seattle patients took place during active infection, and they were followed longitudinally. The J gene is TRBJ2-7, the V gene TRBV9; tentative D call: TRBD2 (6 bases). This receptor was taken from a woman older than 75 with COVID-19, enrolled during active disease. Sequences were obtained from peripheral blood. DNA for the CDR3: TGTGCCAGCAGCGTAGGTGGAGGGCAAACCTACGAGCAGTACTTC. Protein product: CASSVGGGQTYEQYF.